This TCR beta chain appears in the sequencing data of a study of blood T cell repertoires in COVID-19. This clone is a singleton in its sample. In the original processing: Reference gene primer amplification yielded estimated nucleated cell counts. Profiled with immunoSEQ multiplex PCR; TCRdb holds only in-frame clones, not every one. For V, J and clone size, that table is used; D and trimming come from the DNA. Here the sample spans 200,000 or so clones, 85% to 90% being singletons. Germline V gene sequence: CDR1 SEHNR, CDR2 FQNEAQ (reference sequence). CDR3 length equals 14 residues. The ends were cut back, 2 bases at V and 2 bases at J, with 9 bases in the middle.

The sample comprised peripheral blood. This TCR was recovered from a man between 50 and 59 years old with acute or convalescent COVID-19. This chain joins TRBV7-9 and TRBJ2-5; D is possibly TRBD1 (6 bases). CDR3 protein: CASSLQGSQETQYF. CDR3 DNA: TGTGCCAGCAGCTTACAGGGGTCTCAAGAGACCCAGTACTTC.